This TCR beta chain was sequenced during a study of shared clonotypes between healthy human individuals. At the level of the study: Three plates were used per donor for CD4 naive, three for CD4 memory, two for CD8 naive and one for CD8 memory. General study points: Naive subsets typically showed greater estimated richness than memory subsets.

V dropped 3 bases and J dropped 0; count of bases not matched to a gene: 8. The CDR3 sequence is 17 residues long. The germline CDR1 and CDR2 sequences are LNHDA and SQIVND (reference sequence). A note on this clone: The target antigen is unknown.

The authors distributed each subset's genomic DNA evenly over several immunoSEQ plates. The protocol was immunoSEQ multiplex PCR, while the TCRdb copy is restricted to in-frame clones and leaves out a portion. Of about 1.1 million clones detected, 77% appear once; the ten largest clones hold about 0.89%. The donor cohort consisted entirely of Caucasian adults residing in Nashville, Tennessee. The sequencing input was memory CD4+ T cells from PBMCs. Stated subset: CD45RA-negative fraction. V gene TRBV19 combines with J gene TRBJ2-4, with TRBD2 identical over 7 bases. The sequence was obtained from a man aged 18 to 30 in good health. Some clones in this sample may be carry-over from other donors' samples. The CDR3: CASSIRASGLAKNIQYF. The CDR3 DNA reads TGTGCCAGTAGTATTCGAGCTAGCGGATTAGCCAAAAACATTCAGTACTTC.